The sequence of this T cell receptor (beta chain) was determined in a study of OX40 agonist ivuxolimab in advanced cancers. Study background: Patients took ivuxolimab, an agonistic anti-OX40 (CD134) antibody. Patients were dosed intravenously with ivuxolimab at 0.01 to 10 mg/kg every 2 weeks. Study conclusions and caveats: In a subset of nonresponders, normalized T-cell clonal expansion was also low. Partial responders at 0.1-3.0 mg/kg had among the lowest clonal expansion.

In germline, CDR1 is SGHRS, CDR2 YFSETQ. V was cut by 1 base and J by 3 bases, with 10 bases left in between. CDR3 length: 14 residues. Clones were read by immunoSEQ multiplex PCR, and TCRdb kept only the in-frame ones, dropping some. This table has around 25,000 clones, around four fifths appearing once. On this clone itself: The antigen remains undetermined.

This chain connects TRBV5-1 to TRBJ1-1; maybe TRBD1 (5 bases). The source is an adult with an advanced solid tumor such as melanoma, head and neck, liver or kidney cancer. The source material was CD4+ or CD8+ T cells sorted from blood, sampled in a trial of the OX40 agonist ivuxolimab. The CDR3 region is CASSLQGAYTEAFF. For the CDR3, the DNA is TGCGCCAGCAGCTTGCAAGGGGCGTACACTGAAGCTTTCTTT.